This T cell receptor beta chain was observed in a study of cytomegalovirus exposure and HLA in healthy donors. Study results and limitations: In vitro testing confirmed a few CMV-associated chains as specific for CMV antigens.

This CDR3 is built from 15 residues. The V gene's germline CDR1 is LNHNV and CDR2 YYDKDF (reference sequence). With V trimmed by 1 base and J by 3 bases, 4 bases remained unmatched. Use of 60 Vbeta and 13 Jbeta primers characterized the PCR. Libraries were prepared by immunoSEQ multiplex PCR; TCRdb keeps only in-frame clonotypes and omits some of them. The sample has 100,000 to 150,000 clones, 17% seen once; the top ten hold less than 3.5%. About this clone itself: Its matching antigen is unknown.

The rearrangement uses TRBV15 and TRBJ1-1; 8 bases match TRBD1. The sequencing sample was made of PBMCs. The receptor was isolated from a female donor in good health and CMV-seropositive. The CDR3 DNA is TGTGCCACCAGCAGAGGATTGACAGGGGACACTGAAGCTTTCTTT. Protein: CATSRGLTGDTEAFF.